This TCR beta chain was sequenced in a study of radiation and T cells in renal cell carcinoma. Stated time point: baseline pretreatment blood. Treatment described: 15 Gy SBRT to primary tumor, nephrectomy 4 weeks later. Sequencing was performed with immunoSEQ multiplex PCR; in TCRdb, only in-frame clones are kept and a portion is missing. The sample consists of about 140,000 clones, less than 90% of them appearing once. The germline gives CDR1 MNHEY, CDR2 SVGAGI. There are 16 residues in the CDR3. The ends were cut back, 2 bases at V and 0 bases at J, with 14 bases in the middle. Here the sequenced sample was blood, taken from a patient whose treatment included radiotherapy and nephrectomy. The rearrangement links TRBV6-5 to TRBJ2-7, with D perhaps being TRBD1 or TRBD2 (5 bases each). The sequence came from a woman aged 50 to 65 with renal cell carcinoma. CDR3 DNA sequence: TGTGCCAGCAGTTACATAGGGACCCTTAGCTCCTACGAGCAGTACTTC. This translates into CASSYIGTLSSYEQYF.